The 25 T cell receptor beta chains below all came from one sample that was sequenced in a study of blood T cell repertoires in COVID-19. TCRdb keeps only in-frame clones here, not all; method: immunoSEQ multiplex PCR. The repertoire holds about 240,000 clones, with about 88% as singletons. The sequenced material came from peripheral blood. These receptors were taken from a woman in her forties or fifties with COVID-19, enrolled during active disease.

The chain combines TRBV28 with TRBJ1-5; 8 positions agree with TRBD1. There are 14 residues in the CDR3. Looked up from germline, CDR1 is MDHEN and CDR2 is SYDVKM. Trimming took 10 bases from V and 3 from J; bases not matched to a gene: 8. The CDR3: CAISDRGHNQPQHF. DNA for the CDR3: TGTGCCATCTCCGACAGGGGTCACAATCAGCCCCAGCATTTT.

The chain links TRBV10-2 to TRBJ1-5; D unresolved. Trimming removed 0 bases from V and 7 bases from J, with 7 bases in between. This CDR3 region has 13 residues. In germline, CDR1 is WSHSY, CDR2 SAAADI. The CDR3 DNA reads TGCGCCAGCAGTGAGTCGCAGGTCCAGCCCCAGCATTTT. Its translation is CASSESQVQPQHF.

This sequence joins TRBV19 and TRBJ1-4, with D unclear. V lost 6 bases and J 0 bases, leaving 8 bases between the germline ends. This CDR3 contains 14 residues. Germline CDR1 LNHDA, CDR2 SQIVND (reference sequence). CDR3 amino acids: CASRYQATNEKLFF. DNA for the CDR3: TGTGCCAGTAGATACCAGGCAACTAATGAAAAACTGTTTTTT. Full variable domain (remainder filled in from reference TRBV19 and TRBJ1-4): DGGITQSPKYLFRKEGQNVTLSCEQNLNHDAMYWYRQDPGQGLRLIYYSQIVNDFQKGDIAEGYSVSREKKESFPLTVTSAQKNPTAFYLCASRYQATNEKLFFGSGTQLSVL.

V is TRBV7-6 and J is TRBJ2-7, with 7 positions matching TRBD1. CDR1 and CDR2 from the germline V gene are SGHVS and FNYEAQ. This CDR3 has 13 amino acids. V was clipped by 5 bases and J by 7 bases; unmatched bases: 8. CDR3 protein: CASSEGGTEEQYF. The CDR3 DNA reads TGTGCCAGCAGCGAAGGGGGCACGGAGGAGCAGTACTTC.

This chain connects TRBV11-3 to TRBJ2-3; no firm D call. Germline loops: CDR1 SGHNT, CDR2 YENEEA. CDR3 length: 13 residues. Between the trimmed V and J ends, which lost 0 bases and 6 bases, there was a span of 7 bases. The CDR3 nucleotides read TGTGCCAGCAGCTTAGAATTCGGGGATACGCAGTATTTT. It specifies CASSLEFGDTQYF. The full variable domain, with the rest looked up from reference TRBV11-3 and TRBJ2-3, is EAGVVQSPRYKIIEKKQPVAFWCNPISGHNTLYWYLQNLGQGPELLIRYENEEAVDDSQLPKDRFSAERLKGVDSTLKIQPAELGDSAVYLCASSLEFGDTQYFGPGTRLTVL.

The chain is built from TRBV25-1 and TRBJ1-1; 10 nucleotides line up with TRBD1. The CDR3 is 17 amino acids. J lost 5 bases, V lost 1 base, and 10 bases had no gene match. The germline V gene encodes CDR1 MGHDK and CDR2 SYGVNS. In nucleotides, the CDR3 is TGTGCCAGCAGTGAATCTAGACCGGGACAGGGGAGGACTGAAGCTTTCTTT. Encoded protein: CASSESRPGQGRTEAFF.

The J gene is TRBJ1-5, the V gene TRBV9; D unresolved. The CDR3 spans 14 residues. Germline V gene data show CDR1 as SGDLS and CDR2 as YYNGEE. The V gene lost 3 bases and the J gene lost 3 bases, with 10 bases spanning the gap. The CDR3 DNA reads as TGTGCCAGCAGCGAGGAGGGTAACAATCAGCCCCAGCATTTT. Protein sequence: CASSEEGNNQPQHF.

This chain uses TRBV5-6 with TRBJ2-7; D unclear. The CDR3 covers 17 residues. CDR1 SGHDT and CDR2 YYEEEE come from the germline V gene. Trimming removed 4 bases from V and 2 bases from J, with 22 bases in between. DNA for the CDR3: TGTGCCAGCAGCCCTTCTCATCCGGTTAGGAGCCCCTACGAGCAGTACTTC. Translation: CASSPSHPVRSPYEQYF.

The gene calls are TRBV7-8 and TRBJ1-6; TRBD1 aligns across 8 bases. The CDR3 has 19 amino acids. Germline assignment: CDR1 SGHVS and CDR2 FQNEAQ. J gave up 7 bases and V 1 base, and 15 bases lay outside the gene matches. This CDR3 reads CASSLVVEDRDVRNSPLHF. The CDR3 nucleotides are TGTGCCAGCAGCTTAGTGGTGGAGGACAGGGACGTCAGAAATTCACCCCTCCACTTT. The full variable domain, its missing parts supplied by reference TRBV7-8 and TRBJ1-6, is GAGVSQSPRYKVAKRGQDVALRCDPISGHVSLFWYQQALGQGPEFLTYFQNEAQLDKSGLPSDRFFAERPEGSVSTLKIQRTQQEDSAVYLCASSLVVEDRDVRNSPLHFGNGTRLTVT.

The chain has TRBV7-9 and TRBJ1-2; no firm D call. The CDR3 totals 15 residues. Per germline, CDR1 SEHNR and CDR2 FQNEAQ (reference sequence). Trimming removed 1 base at V and 3 bases at J, with 12 bases between. The CDR3 DNA sequence: TGTGCCAGCAGCTTAGAGGAGGGAGTGCACTATGGCTACACCTTC. It encodes CASSLEEGVHYGYTF.

The rearrangement links TRBV19 to TRBJ2-1; D is possibly TRBD2 (6 bases). The germline CDR1 and CDR2 sequences are LNHDA and SQIVND (reference sequence). V lost 4 bases to trimming and J lost 9 bases, with 19 bases between them. This CDR3 comprises 15 residues. Here the CDR3 reads CASSTGGAGLGEQFF. As DNA, the CDR3 is TGTGCCAGTAGTACTGGAGGGGCAGGGCTGGGTGAGCAGTTCTTC.

V usage is TRBV6-1 and J usage is TRBJ1-5; D may be TRBD1 (5 bases). Germline lookup yields CDR1 MNHNS and CDR2 SASEGT. The length of the CDR3 is 15 residues. V was trimmed by 1 base and J by 4 bases, leaving 11 bases between them. Here the CDR3 reads CASSEGWTWNQPQHF. Here the CDR3 DNA reads TGTGCCAGCAGTGAAGGATGGACATGGAATCAGCCCCAGCATTTT.

This clone was counted a few times. The V gene is TRBV7-9, the J gene TRBJ1-1, with D unresolved. The CDR3 contains 15 residues. The V gene lost 5 bases and the J gene lost 3 bases, with 16 bases spanning the gap. Germline CDR1 reads SEHNR; CDR2 reads FQNEAQ (reference sequence). The CDR3 reads CASSPYTSGDTEAFF. CDR3 sequence (DNA): TGTGCCAGCAGCCCGTACACCTCCGGGGACACTGAAGCTTTCTTT.

V and J are TRBV5-5 and TRBJ2-1, with no clear D. The CDR3 contains 11 residues. The V end lost 2 bases, the J end lost 12 bases, and 9 bases lay between the germline ends. The germline V gene encodes CDR1 SGHKS and CDR2 YYEKEE (reference sequence). The CDR3 DNA follows: TGTGCCAGCAGCTTAGACTTCGGGCAGTTCTTC. Translated: CASSLDFGQFF.

The genes are TRBV7-2 and TRBJ1-2; no clear D. CDR1 SGHTA and CDR2 FQGNSA come from the germline V gene. The CDR3 has 14 amino acids. Trimming took off 5 bases at V and 3 bases at J, with 13 bases between the two ends. The CDR3 nucleotides are TGTGCCAGCAGCCCCGGGATGGCGGACTATGGCTACACCTTC. Protein sequence: CASSPGMADYGYTF.

The chain couples TRBV5-1 to TRBJ1-3; tentatively, D is TRBD1 (5 bases). The CDR3 loop spans 17 amino acids. Germline CDR1 SGHRS, CDR2 YFSETQ. V shed 0 bases and J shed 0 bases, with 13 bases lying between them. CDR3 loop: CASSLAGGVFSGNTIYF. CDR3 bases: TGCGCCAGCAGCTTGGCGGGAGGGGTTTTCTCTGGAAACACCATATATTTT.

The chain uses TRBV5-6 and TRBJ1-2; 8 nucleotides agree with TRBD1. The V and J ends lost 1 base and 5 bases, in that order; junction bases with no gene match: 10. This CDR3 is 16 amino acids long. Looked up from germline, CDR1 is SGHDT and CDR2 is YYEEEE. CDR3: CASSLKRTGTRYGYTF. CDR3 coding DNA: TGTGCCAGCAGCTTGAAGAGGACAGGGACCCGTTATGGCTACACCTTC.

The genes are TRBV28 and TRBJ2-1; 8 bases are shared with TRBD1. Germline CDR1 reads MDHEN; CDR2 reads SYDVKM. V shed 3 bases, J shed 4 bases, and the junction held 2 bases outside the gene matches. This CDR3 spans 14 amino acids. The CDR3 loop is CASSLTGAYNEQFF. The CDR3 coding sequence is TGTGCCAGCAGTTTGACAGGGGCGTACAATGAGCAGTTCTTC. Supplemented by reference TRBV28 and TRBJ2-1, the full variable domain reads DVKVTQSSRYLVKRTGEKVFLECVQDMDHENMFWYRQDPGLGLRLIYFSYDVKMKEKGDIPEGYSVSREKKERFSLILESASTNQTSMYLCASSLTGAYNEQFFGPGTRLTVL.

J is TRBJ2-5 and V is TRBV29-1; unclear D gene. The ends were cut back, 1 base at V and 2 bases at J, with 5 bases in the middle. The CDR3 runs to 12 residues. CDR1 is SQVTM and CDR2 is ANQGSEA in the germline V gene. The CDR3 DNA sequence: TGCAGCGTTGAAGTTCAGCAAGAGACCCAGTACTTC. Its translation is CSVEVQQETQYF.

The chain uses TRBV30 and TRBJ2-3, with a tentative D call TRBD2 (5 bases). The CDR3 contains 12 residues. V lost 4 bases and J 8 bases, leaving 13 bases between the germline ends. Germline V lookup: CDR1 GTSNPN, CDR2 SVGIG (reference sequence). The CDR3 spells CAWITSGSTQYF. The CDR3 nucleotides read TGTGCCTGGATCACCTCGGGAAGTACGCAGTATTTT.

The genes are TRBV7-2 and TRBJ2-1; 9 bases are a match to TRBD2. V shed 7 bases and J 7 bases; nucleotides not matched to a gene: 11. The germline CDR1 and CDR2 sequences are SGHTA and FQGNSA. This CDR3 comprises 15 residues. Written as DNA, the CDR3 is TGTGCCAGCACCCTCCTAGCGGGAACGTGGAATGAGCAGTTCTTC. This sequence encodes CASTLLAGTWNEQFF.

The rearrangement links TRBV11-3 to TRBJ2-2, with 10 bases aligning to TRBD2. This CDR3 is built from 17 residues. The V and J ends lost 3 bases and 3 bases, in that order; junction bases with no gene match: 7. Germline CDR1 is SGHNT and CDR2 is YENEEA. CDR3 residues: CASSLTSGGGYTGELFF. CDR3 DNA sequence: TGTGCCAGCAGCTTGACCAGCGGGGGGGGTTACACCGGGGAGCTGTTTTTT.

The V call is TRBV19, the J call TRBJ2-5; 12 nucleotides line up with TRBD2. Trimming removed 5 bases from V and 2 bases from J; junction bases left unmatched: 3. The CDR3 loop spans 15 amino acids. Per germline, CDR1 LNHDA and CDR2 SQIVND (reference sequence). The CDR3 sequence is CASSPGLAGQETQYF. The CDR3 DNA is TGTGCCAGTAGTCCCGGACTAGCGGGGCAAGAGACCCAGTACTTC.

The chain has TRBV5-6 and TRBJ2-3; the D gene is possibly TRBD1 (6 bases). The CDR3 is 14 amino acids. Germline values: CDR1 SGHDT, CDR2 YYEEEE. Trimming took off 3 bases at V and 8 bases at J, with 16 bases between the two ends. The CDR3 here is CASSSRQVGGTQYF. The CDR3 region has the DNA TGTGCCAGCAGCTCCCGACAGGTTGGGGGTACGCAGTATTTT. The variable domain in full, completed from reference TRBV5-6 and TRBJ2-3, reads DAGVTQSPTHLIKTRGQQVTLRCSPKSGHDTVSWYQQALGQGPQFIFQYYEEEERQRGNFPDRFSGHQFPNYSSELNVNALLLGDSALYLCASSSRQVGGTQYFGPGTRLTVL.

This clone was picked up a small number of times. The CDR3 region is CATSRDVGAGELFF. The CDR3 DNA follows: TGTGCCACCAGCAGAGATGTAGGGGCCGGGGAGCTGTTTTTT. The chain combines TRBV15 with TRBJ2-2; possibly TRBD1 for D (5 bases). The CDR3 is 14 residues long. Germline V gives CDR1 LNHNV, CDR2 YYDKDF (reference sequence). V was trimmed by 0 bases and J by 6 bases, leaving 8 bases between them.